This T cell receptor (beta chain) stems from a study of cytomegalovirus exposure and HLA in healthy donors. The CDR3 has 14 residues. V lost 3 bases to trimming and J lost 6 bases, with 12 bases between them. The V gene's germline CDR1 is MNHNS and CDR2 SASEGT. Regarding the study as a whole: TCR beta sequences numbering over 15,000 were associated with HLA alleles at 0.05 false discovery rate in a later analysis. Reports indicated that the classifier achieved high specificity and sensitivity in diagnosing cytomegalovirus status.

With 60 Vbeta and 13 Jbeta primers, the PCR was carried out. Method: immunoSEQ multiplex PCR; TCRdb's copy keeps in-frame clones and lacks some. The top ten clones hold about 2.1% of a sample with under 75,000 clones, more than 80% of them seen once. Notes on this clone: No antigen is known for it.

This receptor was identified in a woman younger than 45 in good health and CMV-seronegative. Sequences were obtained from PBMCs. This chain joins TRBV6-1 and TRBJ1-5; possible D gene TRBD1, 6 bases. CDR3 coding DNA: TGTGCCAGCAGTGAGGCAGGGGACGCTCAGCCCCAGCATTTT. Translated, it gives CASSEAGDAQPQHF.